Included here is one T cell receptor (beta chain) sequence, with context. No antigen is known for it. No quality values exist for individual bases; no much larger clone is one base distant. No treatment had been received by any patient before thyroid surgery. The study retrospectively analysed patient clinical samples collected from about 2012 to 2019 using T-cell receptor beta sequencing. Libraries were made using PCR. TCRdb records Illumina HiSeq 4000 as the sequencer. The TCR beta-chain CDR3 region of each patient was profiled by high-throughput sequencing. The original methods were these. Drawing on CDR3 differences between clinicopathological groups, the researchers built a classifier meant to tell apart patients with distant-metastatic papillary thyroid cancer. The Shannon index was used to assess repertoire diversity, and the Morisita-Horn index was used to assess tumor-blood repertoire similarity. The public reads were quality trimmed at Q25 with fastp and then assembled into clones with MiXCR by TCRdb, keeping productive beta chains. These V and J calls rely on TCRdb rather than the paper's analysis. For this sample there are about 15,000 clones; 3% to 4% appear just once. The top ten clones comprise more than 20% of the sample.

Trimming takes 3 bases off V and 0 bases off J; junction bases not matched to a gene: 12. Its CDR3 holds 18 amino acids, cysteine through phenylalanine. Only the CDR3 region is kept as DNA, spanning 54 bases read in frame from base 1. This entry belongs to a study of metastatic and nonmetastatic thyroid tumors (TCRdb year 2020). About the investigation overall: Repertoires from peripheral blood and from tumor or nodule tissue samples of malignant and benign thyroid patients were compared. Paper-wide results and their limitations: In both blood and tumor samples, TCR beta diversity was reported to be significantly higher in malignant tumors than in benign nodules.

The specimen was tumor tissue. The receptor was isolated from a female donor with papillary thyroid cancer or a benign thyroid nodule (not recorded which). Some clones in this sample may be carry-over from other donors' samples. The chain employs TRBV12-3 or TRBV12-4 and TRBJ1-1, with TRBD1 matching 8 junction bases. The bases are TGTGCCAGCAGTTTTAGCCGGGCAGGGGGCCGATTGAACACTGAAGCTTTCTTT. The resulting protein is CASSFSRAGGRLNTEAFF.